This T cell receptor (beta chain) originates from a study of blood T cell repertoires in COVID-19. This CDR3 region has 13 residues. Germline assignment: CDR1 MNHEY and CDR2 SVGAGI. V lost 5 bases and J lost 1, with 8 bases in between. A word on this clone: Other nucleotide sequences in the sample specify the same CDR3.

Profiling relied on immunoSEQ multiplex PCR, and the TCRdb table lists in-frame clones only, not all of them. The sample carries more than 95,000 clones, around 81% recorded once. The chain uses TRBV6-5 and TRBJ1-1; D is possibly TRBD1 (6 bases). The receptor's source is a man aged 80 or over with acute or convalescent COVID-19. The sample taken for sequencing was peripheral blood. CDR3 coding DNA: TGTGCCAGCAGTAGGACAGAGAACACTGAAGCTTTCTTT. Its translation: CASSRTENTEAFF.